What follows is one T cell receptor (beta chain) and its context. This sample stems from a study of blood T cell repertoires in COVID-19. The assay was immunoSEQ multiplex PCR, and TCRdb's table has in-frame clones only and misses some. The data show about 200,000 clones, about 88% seen once. V was clipped by 6 bases and J by 5 bases; unmatched bases: 9. CDR1 is LGHDT and CDR2 is YNNKEL in the germline V gene (reference sequence). CDR3 length: 15 residues. What was sequenced was peripheral blood. The rearrangement links TRBV3-1 (or the pseudogene TRBV3-2) to TRBJ2-5; 10 bases match TRBD2. This receptor was taken from a woman of 80 years or more with acute or convalescent COVID-19. The CDR3 nucleotides are TGTGCCAGCAGTCCAGCGGGAGGGCCCCGCGAGACCCAGTACTTC. It encodes CASSPAGGPRETQYF.